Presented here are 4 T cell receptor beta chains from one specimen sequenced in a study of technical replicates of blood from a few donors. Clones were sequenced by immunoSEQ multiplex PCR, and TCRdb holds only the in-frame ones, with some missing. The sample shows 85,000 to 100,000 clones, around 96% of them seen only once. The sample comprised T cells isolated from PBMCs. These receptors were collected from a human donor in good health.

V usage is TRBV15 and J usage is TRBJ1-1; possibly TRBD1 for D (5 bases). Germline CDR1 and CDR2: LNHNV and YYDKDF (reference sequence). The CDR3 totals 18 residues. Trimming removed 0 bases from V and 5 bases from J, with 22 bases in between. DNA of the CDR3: TGTGCCACCAGCAGAGATGGAAGGGTAGCCCTAAAGGGGACTGAAGCTTTCTTT. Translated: CATSRDGRVALKGTEAFF.

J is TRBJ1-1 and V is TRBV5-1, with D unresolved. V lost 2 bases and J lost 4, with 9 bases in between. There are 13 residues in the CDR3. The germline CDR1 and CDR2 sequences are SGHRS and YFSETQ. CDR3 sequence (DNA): TGCGCCAGCAGCTTCGGTCCTACCACTGAAGCTTTCTTT. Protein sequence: CASSFGPTTEAFF.

The CDR3 is CASSLEDRGGGYTF. The CDR3 DNA is TGTGCCAGCAGCTTAGAGGATAGGGGAGGTGGCTACACCTTC. The J gene is TRBJ1-2, the V gene TRBV7-2; tentatively, D is TRBD1 (5 bases). Trimming took 1 base from V and 7 from J, leaving 13 bases between them. Per germline, CDR1 SGHTA and CDR2 FQGNSA. The CDR3 has 14 amino acids.

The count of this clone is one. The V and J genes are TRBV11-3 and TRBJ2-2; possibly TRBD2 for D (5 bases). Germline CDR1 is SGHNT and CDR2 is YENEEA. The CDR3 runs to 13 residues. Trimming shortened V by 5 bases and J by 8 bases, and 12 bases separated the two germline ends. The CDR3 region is CASSPRASGELFF. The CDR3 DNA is TGTGCCAGCAGCCCGAGGGCTTCGGGGGAGCTGTTTTTT.